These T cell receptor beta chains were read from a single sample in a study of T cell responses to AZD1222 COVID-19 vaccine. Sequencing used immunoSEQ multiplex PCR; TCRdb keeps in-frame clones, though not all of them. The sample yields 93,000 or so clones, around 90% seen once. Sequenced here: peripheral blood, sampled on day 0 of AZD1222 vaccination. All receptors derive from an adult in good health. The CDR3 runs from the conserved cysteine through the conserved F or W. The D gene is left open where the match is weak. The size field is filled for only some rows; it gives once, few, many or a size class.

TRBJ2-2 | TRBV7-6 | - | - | CASSPWDPQVGELFF | TGTGCCAGCAGCCCCTGGGACCCTCAAGTCGGGGAGCTGTTTTTT
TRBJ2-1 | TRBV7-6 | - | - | CASTLGGAFNEQFF | TGTGCCAGCACCTTGGGGGGGGCGTTCAATGAGCAGTTCTTC
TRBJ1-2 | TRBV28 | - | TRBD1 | CASNVPGQTYGYTF | TGTGCCAGCAACGTCCCGGGACAGACATATGGCTACACCTTC
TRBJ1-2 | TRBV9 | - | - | CASSVGFYDGYTF | TGTGCCAGCAGCGTAGGGTTCTACGATGGCTACACCTTC
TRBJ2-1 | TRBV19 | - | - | CASSKGNSYNEQFF | TGTGCCAGTAGTAAAGGTAACTCCTACAATGAGCAGTTCTTC
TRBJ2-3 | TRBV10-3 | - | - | CAIRDSSTDTQYF | TGTGCCATCCGGGACTCCTCCACAGATACGCAGTATTTT
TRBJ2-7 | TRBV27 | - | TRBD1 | CASSYAGQGIYEQYF | TGTGCCAGCAGTTATGCGGGACAGGGAATCTACGAGCAGTACTTC
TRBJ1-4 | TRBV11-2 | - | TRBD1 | CASSLGQANEKLFF | TGTGCCAGCAGCCTGGGACAGGCGAATGAAAAACTGTTTTTT
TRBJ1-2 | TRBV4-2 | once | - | CASSHAPVGRSGYTF | TGTGCCAGCAGCCACGCCCCAGTGGGGAGGAGTGGCTACACCTTC
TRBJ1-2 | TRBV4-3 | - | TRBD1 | CASSLDRVYGYTF | TGCGCCAGCAGCCTCGACAGGGTCTATGGCTACACCTTC
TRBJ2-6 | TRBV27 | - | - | CASSTFPITGIGSGANVLTF | TGTGCCAGCAGTACCTTCCCCATCACAGGGATCGGCTCTGGGGCCAACGTCCTGACTTTC
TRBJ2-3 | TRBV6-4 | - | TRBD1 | CASSDSTGGADTQYF | TGTGCCAGCAGTGACTCGACAGGGGGCGCAGATACGCAGTATTTT
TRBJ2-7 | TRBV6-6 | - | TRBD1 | CASSTTGGSSEQYF | TGTGCCAGCAGTACGACAGGGGGCTCGAGCGAGCAGTACTTC
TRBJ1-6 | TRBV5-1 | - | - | CASEPGVGVGTLHF | TGCGCCAGCGAGCCCGGGGTGGGCGTCGGGACCCTCCACTTT
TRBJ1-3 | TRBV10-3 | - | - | CAISESTGNTIYF | TGTGCCATCAGTGAGTCCACAGGAAACACCATATATTTT
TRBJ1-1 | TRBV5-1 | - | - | CASSLGLNTEAFF | TGCGCCAGCAGCCTGGGCCTGAACACTGAAGCTTTCTTT
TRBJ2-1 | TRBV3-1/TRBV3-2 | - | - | CASSQTMGLEQFF | TGTGCCAGCAGCCAAACAATGGGACTCGAGCAGTTCTTC
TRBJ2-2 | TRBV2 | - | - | CASSSDLGELFF | TGTGCCAGCAGTTCTGACCTGGGGGAGCTGTTTTTT
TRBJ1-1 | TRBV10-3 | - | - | CAISGRGVVTEAFF | TGTGCCATCAGTGGACGGGGAGTGGTGACTGAAGCTTTCTTT
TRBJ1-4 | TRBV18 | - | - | CASSPIAGISEKLFF | TGTGCCAGCTCACCTATAGCAGGGATTTCTGAAAAACTGTTTTTT
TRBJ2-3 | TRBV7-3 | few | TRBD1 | CASSLVPSPGGEDTQYF | TGTGCCAGCAGCTTAGTCCCATCGCCAGGGGGCGAGGATACGCAGTATTTT
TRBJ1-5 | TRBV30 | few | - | CAWGRGAGRQPQHF | TGTGCCTGGGGGAGGGGGGCAGGCAGACAGCCCCAGCATTTT
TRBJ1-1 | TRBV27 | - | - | CASSLMGANTEAFF | TGTGCCAGCAGTTTGATGGGGGCAAACACTGAAGCTTTCTTT
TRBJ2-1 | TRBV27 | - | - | CASSAGMGVISYNEQFF | TGTGCCAGCAGTGCCGGGATGGGGGTGATATCCTACAATGAGCAGTTCTTC
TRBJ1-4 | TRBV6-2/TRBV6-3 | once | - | CASSWGLLGANEKLFF | TGTGCCAGCAGTTGGGGACTTCTGGGGGCTAATGAAAAACTGTTTTTT
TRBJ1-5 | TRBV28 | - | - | CASSPLWVYSNQPQHF | TGTGCCAGCAGCCCCTTATGGGTCTATAGCAATCAGCCCCAGCATTTT
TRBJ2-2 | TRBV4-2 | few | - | CASSQDGPGNTGELFF | TGTGCCAGCAGCCAAGATGGTCCGGGGAACACCGGGGAGCTGTTTTTT
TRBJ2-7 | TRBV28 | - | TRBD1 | CASTPGTGRGHEQYF | TGTGCCAGCACCCCGGGGACAGGGAGAGGTCACGAGCAGTACTTC
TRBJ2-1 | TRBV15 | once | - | CATSQDLAYNEQFF | TGTGCCACCAGCCAGGACTTAGCCTACAATGAGCAGTTCTTC
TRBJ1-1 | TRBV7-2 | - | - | CASSDPPQYTEAFF | TGTGCCAGCAGCGACCCCCCTCAGTACACTGAAGCTTTCTTT
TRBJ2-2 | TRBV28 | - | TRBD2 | CASSEGLAGRELFF | TGTGCCAGCAGTGAGGGACTAGCCGGGAGGGAGCTGTTTTTT
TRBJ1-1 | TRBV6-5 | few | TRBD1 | CASGSGGTEAFF | TGTGCCAGCGGGTCAGGGGGAACTGAAGCTTTCTTT
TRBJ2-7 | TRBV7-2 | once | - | CASSDRYEQYF | TGTGCCAGCAGCGATCGCTACGAGCAGTACTTC
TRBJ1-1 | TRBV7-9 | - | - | CASSLGIEETEAFF | TGTGCCAGCAGCTTAGGCATCGAGGAGACTGAAGCTTTCTTT
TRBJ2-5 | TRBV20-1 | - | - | CSASLRRRETQYF | TGCAGTGCTAGTTTGCGCCGCCGGGAGACCCAGTACTTC
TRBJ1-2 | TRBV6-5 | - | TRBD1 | CASLAGTATDYGYTF | TGTGCCAGCCTTGCCGGGACAGCCACCGACTATGGCTACACCTTC
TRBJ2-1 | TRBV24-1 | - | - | CATSDPGQGNEQFF | TGTGCCACCAGTGACCCGGGGCAGGGAAATGAGCAGTTCTTC
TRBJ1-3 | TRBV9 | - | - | CASSVAGRGLTGNTIYF | TGTGCCAGCAGCGTAGCTGGTCGGGGGCTAACTGGAAACACCATATATTTT
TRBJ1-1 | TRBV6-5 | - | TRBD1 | CASSSRDRGNTEAFF | TGTGCCAGCAGTTCCCGGGACAGGGGGAACACTGAAGCTTTCTTT
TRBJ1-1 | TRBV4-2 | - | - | CASSQELSSRGTEAFF | TGTGCCAGCAGCCAAGAGCTGAGTTCCCGGGGCACTGAAGCTTTCTTT
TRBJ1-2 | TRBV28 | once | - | CASSSYGYTF | TGTGCCAGCAGTTCTTATGGCTACACCTTC
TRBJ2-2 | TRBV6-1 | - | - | CASSESPRTENTGELFF | TGTGCCAGCAGTGAAAGCCCTCGGACCGAGAACACCGGGGAGCTGTTTTTT
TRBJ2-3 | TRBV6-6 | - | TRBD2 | CASRPLAGGRDTQYF | TGTGCCAGCAGGCCGCTAGCGGGGGGGCGGGATACGCAGTATTTT
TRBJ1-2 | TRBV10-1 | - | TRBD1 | CASSEAGGQGYTF | TGCGCCAGCAGTGAGGCAGGGGGCCAGGGCTACACCTTC
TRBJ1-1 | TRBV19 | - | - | CASSIGGENTEAFF | TGTGCCAGTAGTATAGGAGGGGAGAACACTGAAGCTTTCTTT
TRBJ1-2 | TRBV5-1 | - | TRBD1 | CASSLGGTAYGYTF | TGCGCCAGCAGCTTGGGGGGGACAGCATATGGCTACACCTTC
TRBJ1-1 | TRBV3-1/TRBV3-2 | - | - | CASSQIGGQRTGEAFF | TGTGCCAGCAGCCAAATAGGGGGTCAGAGGACGGGAGAAGCTTTCTTT
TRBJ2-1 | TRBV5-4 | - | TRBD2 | CASSPSGGAYNEQFF | TGTGCCAGCAGCCCTAGCGGGGGGGCCTACAATGAGCAGTTCTTC
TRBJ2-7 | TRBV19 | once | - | CASSISGLGYEQYF | TGTGCCAGTAGTATTTCAGGGCTGGGGTACGAGCAGTACTTC
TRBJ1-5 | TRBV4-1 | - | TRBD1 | CASSQQQGNQPQHF | TGCGCCAGCAGCCAACAACAGGGGAATCAGCCCCAGCATTTT
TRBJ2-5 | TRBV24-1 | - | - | CATSDTRGDQETQYF | TGTGCCACCAGTGACACAAGGGGCGACCAAGAGACCCAGTACTTC
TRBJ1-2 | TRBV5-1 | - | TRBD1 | CASSRDRGAYGYTF | TGCGCCAGCAGCAGGGACAGGGGTGCCTATGGCTACACCTTC
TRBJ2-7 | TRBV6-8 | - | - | CASSSNEQYF | TGTGCCAGCAGTTCGAACGAGCAGTACTTC
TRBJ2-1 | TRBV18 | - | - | CASSPDSSSYNEQFF | TGTGCCAGCTCACCTGACAGTTCTTCCTACAATGAGCAGTTCTTC
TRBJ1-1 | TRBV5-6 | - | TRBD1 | CASSLGTGVVLEAFF | TGTGCCAGCAGCTTGGGGACAGGGGTTGTCCTTGAAGCTTTCTTT